The 9 T cell receptor beta chains below were found in one sample sequenced in a study of T cells in localized non-small cell lung cancer. Data came from immunoSEQ multiplex PCR; TCRdb stores just in-frame clones and leaves some out. Of tens of thousands of clones listed, about 92% are singletons. The sequencing used peripheral blood, collected before any cancer treatment. These receptors all stem from a female donor at least 60 years old with stage I lung adenocarcinoma.

The chain is built from TRBV6-6 and TRBJ1-2; D is possibly TRBD1 (5 bases). V dropped 7 bases and J dropped 5 bases, with 11 bases sitting between them. This CDR3 comprises 12 residues. CDR1 and CDR2 (germline): MNHNY, SVGAGI (reference sequence). Written as DNA, the CDR3 is TGTGCCAGCATGGAGACAGCGTATGGCTACACCTTC. Its translation is CASMETAYGYTF.

The genes are TRBV6-1 and TRBJ1-3; no clear D gene. The CDR3 has 13 residues. The V and J ends lost 0 bases and 4 bases respectively, with 4 bases between them. CDR1 and CDR2 (germline): MNHNS, SASEGT. The CDR3 DNA sequence: TGTGCCAGCAGTGAAGCGTGGGGAAACACCATATATTTT. Translating gives CASSEAWGNTIYF.

The rearrangement uses TRBV4-2 and TRBJ1-1; D gene uncertain. Germline V gene lookup returns CDR1 LGHNA and CDR2 YNFKEQ. The CDR3 runs to 15 residues. The V end was cut by 0 bases, the J end by 3 bases, with 11 bases between. The CDR3 DNA reads TGTGCCAGCAGCCAAGACGGTCCGGGATACACTGAAGCTTTCTTT. Translated, it gives CASSQDGPGYTEAFF.

The V call is TRBV13, the J call TRBJ2-7, with 8 bases identical to TRBD1. Germline V gene sequence: CDR1 PRHDT, CDR2 FYEKMQ (reference sequence). Unmatched junction bases numbered 10, after V lost 1 base and J lost 8 bases. The CDR3 covers 15 residues. CDR3 in DNA: TGTGCCAGCAGCTTAGTCGCCAGGGGGCGCAGTCAGCAGTACTTC. Its translation is CASSLVARGRSQQYF.

The chain joins TRBV19 to TRBJ2-5; D may match TRBD1 or TRBD2 (5 bases each). Germline loops: CDR1 LNHDA, CDR2 SQIVND (reference sequence). The CDR3 is 21 amino acids. The V end was cut by 3 bases, the J end by 5 bases, with 34 bases between. The CDR3 DNA is TGTGCCAGTAGTATGGAGGCAGTGGGCCCGGTCGCCCAGGGTCCCCTTGAGACCCAGTACTTC. Its translation is CASSMEAVGPVAQGPLETQYF.

V gene TRBV9 combines with J gene TRBJ2-5; weak D call: TRBD2 (6 bases). Trimming pared 0 bases from V and 5 bases from J, leaving 17 bases between. The length of the CDR3 is 16 residues. Germline CDR1 is SGDLS and CDR2 is YYNGEE. In DNA, the CDR3 is TGTGCCAGCAGCGTAGGAACAGGACTAAGGGAGGAGACCCAGTACTTC. Amino acid sequence: CASSVGTGLREETQYF.

The DNA of the CDR3 is TGTGCCAGCAGTTACTCGACTAGCGGGGGTACCGGGGAGCTGTTTTTT. It encodes CASSYSTSGGTGELFF. The rearrangement links TRBV6-6 to TRBJ2-2; 12 nucleotides align to TRBD2. Germline loops: CDR1 MNHNY, CDR2 SVGAGI (reference sequence). The CDR3 runs 16 residues. After removal of 0 bases from V and 5 bases from J, the junction contained 1 base not matched to a gene.

The V and J genes are TRBV9 and TRBJ1-1; D uncertain. Germline CDR1 SGDLS, CDR2 YYNGEE. The CDR3 spans 17 residues. V shed 0 bases and J shed 0 bases, with 15 bases lying between them. CDR3 nucleotide sequence: TGTGCCAGCAGCGTAGGGGTGGGTGGATCCATGAACACTGAAGCTTTCTTT. As protein: CASSVGVGGSMNTEAFF.

This clone was recorded only once. This chain joins TRBV15 and TRBJ2-7; D possibly uses TRBD1 or TRBD2 (6 bases each). This CDR3 comprises 15 residues. CDR1 is LNHNV and CDR2 is YYDKDF in the germline V gene (reference sequence). The germline V and J ends were trimmed by 0 bases and 4 bases, with 13 bases remaining between them. The CDR3 is CATSRDYGGGYEQYV. CDR3 coding DNA: TGTGCCACCAGCAGAGATTATGGAGGGGGGTACGAGCAGTACGTC.